These T cell receptor beta chains were read from a single sample in a study of blood T cell repertoires in COVID-19. Measured with immunoSEQ multiplex PCR; TCRdb has only the in-frame clones, and not every one. The sample lists roughly 230,000 clones; 65% to 85% were seen once. Material for sequencing was peripheral blood. The source is a man aged 45-65 years with active or convalescent COVID-19. Both conserved end residues are part of each CDR3. Clone size appears in some rows only: once, few, many, or a class for an expanded clone.

j_call clone_size v_call cdr3_length cdr3_aa
TRBJ1-3 - TRBV6-4 14 CASSDSGPGNTIYF
TRBJ1-4 - TRBV19 13 CASQGLGRAMLLF
TRBJ2-1 - TRBV24-1 16 CATSDATSGVFNEQFF
TRBJ1-1 - TRBV7-9 13 CASSLSLGTEAFF
TRBJ1-1 - TRBV15 16 CATSRGWRRVNTEAFF
TRBJ2-1 - TRBV7-6 16 CASSTLGGSSYNEQFF
TRBJ1-2 - TRBV9 17 CASSVGEVAASNYGYTF
TRBJ1-2 once TRBV2 13 CASSESGRGGYTF
TRBJ1-1 - TRBV5-1 13 CASSLTMNTEAFF
TRBJ2-3 - TRBV2 15 CASSALGAAADTQYF
TRBJ2-2 - TRBV10-3 16 CAISESTLAVTGELFF
TRBJ2-3 - TRBV5-4 16 CASSPGLAGGTDTQYF
TRBJ1-5 - TRBV11-2 14 CASSPTGGNQPQHF
TRBJ1-5 - TRBV30 13 CAWSTQGRQPQHF
TRBJ1-2 - TRBV30 14 CAWSLNGQSDGYTF
TRBJ1-6 few TRBV27 19 CASSRIGGSLSSYNSPLHF
TRBJ2-7 - TRBV25-1 13 CASSWTGGHEQYF
TRBJ1-2 - TRBV18 13 CASSPIIREGYTF
TRBJ2-1 - TRBV19 16 CASSIRIAGGPYEQFF
TRBJ1-2 - TRBV3-1/TRBV3-2 15 CASSQVGGAAYGYTF
TRBJ1-4 - TRBV27 15 CASSLRVGLNEKLFF
TRBJ2-7 - TRBV6-2/TRBV6-3 15 CASSPGLAGAHEQYF
TRBJ1-5 - TRBV2 16 CASSPRFHNSNQPQHF
TRBJ1-1 - TRBV5-6 13 CASRKTGNTEAFF
TRBJ2-3 - TRBV7-6 15 CASRRGGSSTDTQYF
TRBJ2-1 - TRBV7-6 16 CASSLQRFPTYNEQFF
TRBJ1-2 few TRBV5-1 13 CASSLGQSYGYTF
TRBJ2-4 - TRBV27 15 CASSGGLVAKNIQYF
TRBJ1-1 - TRBV9 18 CASSGGPKGQGRGTEAFF
TRBJ1-5 - TRBV12-5 12 CASGLVHQPQHF
TRBJ1-6 once TRBV30 13 CAWRGTGGSPLHF
TRBJ1-1 - TRBV12-3/TRBV12-4 13 CASSLEGDTEAFF
TRBJ1-4 - TRBV5-4 15 CASSDDSTTNEKLFF
TRBJ2-1 once TRBV4-1 13 CASSQDRLDEQFF
TRBJ2-4 - TRBV23-1 17 CASSQSGSQGAKNIQYF
TRBJ1-3 once TRBV12-2 15 CASRPNRVPGNTIYF
TRBJ1-1 - TRBV18 14 CASSPLEGGGEAFF
TRBJ1-6 - TRBV5-8 14 CASSLTGSHSPLHF
TRBJ1-5 - TRBV28 14 CATTAGPGGQPQHF
TRBJ2-5 - TRBV9 16 CASTRGTGSDTETQYF
TRBJ2-1 - TRBV7-2 10 CASSGQRPFF
TRBJ1-6 - TRBV5-4 12 CASSYAGSPLHF
TRBJ1-1 - TRBV2 13 CASRDRVYTEAFF
TRBJ2-1 once TRBV9 17 CASSVALGGPPYNEQFF
TRBJ2-7 - TRBV10-3 15 CASKRGVQADYEQYF
TRBJ2-7 - TRBV9 13 CASSGTSGYEQYF
TRBJ1-5 - TRBV6-6 13 CASSGQEVQPQHF
TRBJ1-5 - TRBV18 15 CASSPYGTVNQPQHF
TRBJ2-1 once TRBV7-2 16 CASSSNAGDSYNEQFF
TRBJ1-2 - TRBV7-9 14 CASSPRTGHYGYTF
TRBJ2-1 - TRBV29-1 12 CSAGSYYNEQFF
TRBJ2-5 - TRBV9 16 CASSVGQGMGQETQYF
TRBJ2-2 - TRBV4-1 16 CASSQHGTGDTGELFF
TRBJ1-2 - TRBV12-3/TRBV12-4 12 CASTSRLDGYTF
TRBJ1-4 - TRBV7-9 16 CASTTAGVGRNEKLFF
TRBJ1-5 - TRBV2 15 CASTRAGQGHQPQHF
TRBJ1-2 - TRBV4-2 16 CASSQDQGRMPYGYTF
TRBJ2-7 - TRBV7-2 14 CASSLRLAGYEQYF
TRBJ2-7 - TRBV14 13 CASSQEGWREQYF